These 18 T cell receptor beta chains originate from one sample sequenced in a study of T-cell memory formation after mild COVID-19. One entry per CDR3 protein, called by TCRdb with MiXCR from the 5' RACE reads. The sample has about half a million distinct CDR3 sequences; about 20% are singletons. The sequencing input was PBMCs or a T cell subset sorted from them (not recorded which). These receptors all stem from an adult woman who had mild COVID-19 (a few samples of this study predate the infection). Cell type and time point are not known.

This clonotype was seen a handful of times. The V gene is TRBV6-2 or TRBV6-3, the J gene TRBJ2-3; 7 bases line up with TRBD2. Germline CDR1 is MNHEY and CDR2 is SVGEGT. CDR3 length: 18 amino acids. With 7 bases clipped from V and 4 bases from J, the junction kept 20 bases outside the gene matches. CDR3 DNA sequence: TGTGCCAGCAATATGAATGGGGTACGGGAGGTAACGGCAGATACGCAGTATTTT. It encodes CASNMNGVREVTADTQYF.

Only a few counts were recorded for this clonotype. J is TRBJ2-3 and V is TRBV4-3; D unclear. The CDR3 contains 14 residues. The V gene lost 4 bases and the J gene lost 2 bases, with 10 bases spanning the gap. The germline CDR1 and CDR2 sequences are LGHNA and YSLEER. CDR3 in amino acids: CASSPKGYTDTQYF. The CDR3 nucleotides are TGCGCCAGCAGCCCGAAGGGATACACAGATACGCAGTATTTT.

J is TRBJ2-7 and V is TRBV10-3; 12 bases are shared with TRBD1. The V gene end was trimmed by 0 bases and the J gene end by 5 bases; junction bases not matched to a gene: 2. The CDR3 contains 15 residues. CDR1 and CDR2 from the germline V gene are ENHRY and SYGVKD. CDR3 loop: CAISESGQGADEQYF. For the CDR3, the DNA is TGTGCCATCAGTGAGTCGGGACAGGGGGCGGACGAGCAGTACTTC.

Here the CDR3 reads CATSDPGQGPYNEQFF. The DNA for the CDR3 is TGTGCCACCAGTGACCCCGGACAGGGGCCCTACAATGAGCAGTTCTTC. The genes are TRBV24-1 and TRBJ2-1; 9 bases are a match to TRBD1. CDR1 and CDR2 (germline): KGHDR, SFDVKD. The CDR3 totals 16 residues. With 4 bases clipped from V and 2 bases from J, the junction kept 5 bases outside the gene matches.

The chain has TRBV30 and TRBJ2-7, with D perhaps matching TRBD1 or TRBD2 (5 bases each). This CDR3 is built from 11 residues. Germline CDR1 and CDR2: GTSNPN and SVGIG (reference sequence). The germline V and J ends were trimmed by 3 bases and 4 bases, with 7 bases remaining between them. The CDR3 DNA sequence: TGTGCCTGGAGGAGGGGTTACGAGCAGTACTTC. It yields the protein CAWRRGYEQYF.

The rearrangement links TRBV20-1 to TRBJ2-3, with 12 bases lining up with TRBD1. The germline V gene has CDR1 DFQATT and CDR2 SNEGSKA (reference sequence). V lost 1 base, J lost 3 bases, and 5 bases stayed unmatched. CDR3 length: 16 residues. The CDR3 DNA reads TGCAGTGCTAGAGGCACGGGACAGGGGGCAACAGATACGCAGTATTTT. Translating it yields CSARGTGQGATDTQYF.

This chain uses TRBV20-1 with TRBJ2-7, with 7 bases lining up with TRBD1. The CDR3 covers 15 residues. From germline, CDR1 is DFQATT and CDR2 SNEGSKA (reference sequence). V was clipped by 0 bases and J by 0 bases; unmatched bases: 5. The CDR3 loop reads CSARDFAGGSYEQYF. The CDR3 DNA follows: TGCAGTGCTAGAGATTTCGCAGGGGGCTCCTACGAGCAGTACTTC.

The rearrangement joins TRBV4-2 to TRBJ1-6; 8 bases agree with TRBD1. The J segment lost 6 bases and the V segment lost 7 bases, leaving 11 bases of the junction unmatched. The V gene's germline CDR1 is LGHNA and CDR2 YNFKEQ. The CDR3 extends over 16 amino acids. The CDR3 spells CASTRSRDRPNSPLHF. In DNA form, the CDR3 reads TGTGCCAGCACCCGAAGCCGGGACAGGCCTAATTCACCCCTCCACTTT.

This clonotype was counted only a few times. This sequence joins TRBV7-9 and TRBJ2-7; weak D call: TRBD2 (6 bases). The CDR3 totals 16 residues. Looked up from germline, CDR1 is SEHNR and CDR2 is FQNEAQ (reference sequence). V was shortened by 0 bases and J by 2 bases, with 14 bases between the two germline ends. CDR3 bases: TGTGCCAGCAGCTTAGCGGGCGGGATTCGGACCTACGAGCAGTACTTC. Its translation is CASSLAGGIRTYEQYF.

The table lists this clonotype with a few counts. The chain employs TRBV6-5 and TRBJ1-2; TRBD1 is a possible D gene (6 bases). Trimming cost V 7 bases and J 2 bases, with 11 bases left between them. The CDR3 is 13 residues long. Germline values: CDR1 MNHEY, CDR2 SVGAGI. The CDR3 DNA reads TGTGCCAGCAAACGGGACACCAACTATGGCTACACCTTC. Amino acids: CASKRDTNYGYTF.

This chain joins TRBV30 and TRBJ1-6; D unclear. This CDR3 contains 14 residues. CDR1 is GTSNPN, CDR2 SVGIG, per germline (reference sequence). Trimming stripped 6 bases from V and 7 bases from J, with 16 bases between. The chain's CDR3 is CACPRTQGNSPLHF. The CDR3, as DNA: TGTGCCTGCCCCAGGACCCAAGGAAATTCACCCCTCCACTTT.

This clonotype was observed many times. V is TRBV7-2 and J is TRBJ2-1, with D unresolved. The CDR3 loop spans 11 amino acids. V was shortened by 5 bases and J by 10 bases, with 9 bases between the two germline ends. Germline loops: CDR1 SGHTA, CDR2 FQGNSA. CDR3 amino acids: CASSPSGEQFF. The CDR3 DNA reads TGTGCCAGCAGCCCTTCTGGGGAGCAGTTCTTC.

The rearrangement links TRBV7-8 to TRBJ1-5; D is ambiguous. Germline assignment: CDR1 SGHVS and CDR2 FQNEAQ. Between the trimmed V and J ends, which lost 2 bases and 5 bases, there was a span of 10 bases. The CDR3 totals 14 residues. The chain's CDR3 is CASSLIVSHQPQHF. In DNA form, the CDR3 reads TGTGCCAGCAGCTTAATTGTCAGTCATCAGCCCCAGCATTTT.

The chain joins TRBV7-9 to TRBJ2-7; possibly TRBD2 for D (6 bases). The CDR3 extends over 14 amino acids. Germline V gene lookup returns CDR1 SEHNR and CDR2 FQNEAQ (reference sequence). The V end was cut by 4 bases, the J end by 4 bases, with 14 bases between. CDR3 DNA sequence: TGTGCCAGCAGCTCCCTGATTGGGGGGTACGAGCAGTACTTC. Amino acids: CASSSLIGGYEQYF.

J is TRBJ2-2 and V is TRBV24-1; 7 bases line up with TRBD1. The CDR3 sequence is 15 residues long. V lost 4 bases, J lost 5 bases, and 6 bases stayed unmatched. The germline V gene encodes CDR1 KGHDR and CDR2 SFDVKD. CDR3 loop: CATSDPTGLTGELFF. The CDR3 DNA reads TGTGCCACCAGTGACCCGACAGGGCTTACCGGGGAGCTGTTTTTT.

The V gene is TRBV5-1, the J gene TRBJ2-5; 7 positions match TRBD1. Germline assignment: CDR1 SGHRS and CDR2 YFSETQ. The length of the CDR3 is 14 residues. Trimming cost V 7 bases and J 4 bases; bases outside gene matches: 10. The CDR3 DNA sequence: TGCGCCAGCGCACCCAGGGGGTTCGCAGAGACCCAGTACTTC. It yields the protein CASAPRGFAETQYF.

In this sample, this clonotype turned up a few times. This chain uses TRBV12-3 or TRBV12-4 with TRBJ1-1, with TRBD1 identical over 9 bases. This CDR3 comprises 16 residues. After removal of 5 bases from V and 0 bases from J, the junction contained 7 bases not matched to a gene. The CDR3 bases are TGTGCCAGCAGTGGGGACAGGGAAAATATGAACACTGAAGCTTTCTTT. Translation: CASSGDRENMNTEAFF.

This clonotype showed up many times. CDR3 protein: CASSLTGGNQPQHF. For the CDR3, the DNA is TGTGCCAGCAGCTTAACAGGGGGCAATCAGCCCCAGCATTTT. The chain is built from TRBV7-2 and TRBJ1-5; TRBD1 agrees at 7 bases. J gave up 2 bases and V 2 bases, and 0 bases lay outside the gene matches. This CDR3 region has 14 residues. Germline values: CDR1 SGHTA, CDR2 FQGNSA.